One sample yielded the 4 T cell receptor beta chains listed below, sequenced in a study of shared clonotypes between healthy human individuals. Method: immunoSEQ multiplex PCR; TCRdb's copy keeps in-frame clones and lacks some. This sample carries about 1 million clones, around four fifths of them seen once, and the ten largest clones take roughly 1.4%. The specimen was memory CD4+ T cells sorted from blood. Subset given: CD45RA-negative fraction. These receptors were collected from a young man in good health.

The V call is TRBV5-5, the J call TRBJ2-2, with D hard to call. With 0 bases removed from V and 8 bases from J, the gap between germline ends came to 8 bases. Germline lookup yields CDR1 SGHKS and CDR2 YYEKEE (reference sequence). CDR3 length: 13 amino acids. CDR3 sequence reads: CASSLELVGELFF. The DNA of the CDR3 is TGTGCCAGCAGCTTGGAACTGGTGGGGGAGCTGTTTTTT.

The V gene is TRBV2, the J gene TRBJ2-3; 7 bases are shared with TRBD2. The germline V gene encodes CDR1 SNHLY and CDR2 FYNNEI. This CDR3 comprises 16 residues. The junction had 4 bases not matched to a gene; V was cut back by 0 bases and J by 1 base. The DNA of the CDR3 is TGTGCCAGCAGTGAAGCGCGGGCGGGGGGCACAGATACGCAGTATTTT. Its translation is CASSEARAGGTDTQYF.

The chain combines TRBV11-3 with TRBJ2-3; TRBD2 might be the D (7 bases). Trimming shortened V by 5 bases and J by 1 base, and 16 bases separated the two germline ends. CDR1 is SGHNT, CDR2 YENEEA, per germline. The CDR3 loop spans 16 amino acids. In nucleotides, the CDR3 is TGTGCCAGCAGCACCGGAGGGGGGGGCGGCACAGATACGCAGTATTTT. Amino acids: CASSTGGGGGTDTQYF. The complete variable domain, with remaining parts taken from reference TRBV11-3 and TRBJ2-3, reads EAGVVQSPRYKIIEKKQPVAFWCNPISGHNTLYWYLQNLGQGPELLIRYENEEAVDDSQLPKDRFSAERLKGVDSTLKIQPAELGDSAVYLCASSTGGGGGTDTQYFGPGTRLTVL.

CDR3 sequence (DNA): TGTGCCAGCCCCCCCGGAGAGCGGGAGGTAGACGAGCAGTACTTC. Encoded protein: CASPPGEREVDEQYF. The J gene is TRBJ2-7, the V gene TRBV19, with 9 nucleotides matching TRBD2. Trimming took 9 bases from V and 5 from J; bases not matched to a gene: 14. The germline V gene has CDR1 LNHDA and CDR2 SQIVND (reference sequence). CDR3 length: 15 amino acids.